The next 16 T cell receptor beta chains were all read from a single sample in a study of blood T cells in healthy people across ages. Next came a second PCR, run for about 7 to 12 cycles, which used a sample-barcoded 5' primer along with a J-beta primer mix. TCRdb itself ran the 5' RACE reads through MiXCR, one entry per CDR3 protein. In the table there are roughly 1.4 million distinct CDR3 sequences, approximately 63% of which are singletons. Specimen: blood. The receptor set was obtained from a man aged 18-30 years in good health.

The chain recombines TRBV4-1 with TRBJ2-1; D may be TRBD2 (5 bases). Germline V CDR1 and CDR2: MGHRA, YSYEKL. The CDR3 is made up of 13 amino acids. Trimming pared 4 bases from V and 10 bases from J, leaving 14 bases between. The CDR3 nucleotides read TGCGCCAGCAGCCCTGCGGACTTTGGGGAGCAGTTCTTC. Its protein is CASSPADFGEQFF.

The rearrangement links TRBV27 to TRBJ1-2; 8 positions agree with TRBD1. Looked up from germline, CDR1 is MNHEY and CDR2 is SMNVEV (reference sequence). This CDR3 spans 14 amino acids. J gave up 7 bases and V 3 bases, and 7 bases lay outside the gene matches. The CDR3 DNA is TGTGCCAGCAGTTTGGCGGCAGGGGGCCCTGGCTACACCTTC. It encodes CASSLAAGGPGYTF.

This clonotype has more than one count but fewer than ten. The V and J genes are TRBV7-9 and TRBJ1-2; TRBD1 is a possible D gene (5 bases). Trimming stripped 2 bases from V and 4 bases from J, with 11 bases between. Germline CDR1 SEHNR, CDR2 FQNEAQ (reference sequence). The CDR3 is 14 residues long. The CDR3 DNA reads as TGTGCCAGCAGCTTACGGCCGGGGACCTATGGCTACACCTTC. Its protein product is CASSLRPGTYGYTF.

This clonotype came up a few times. The gene calls are TRBV20-1 and TRBJ1-2, with D maybe TRBD1 (5 bases). The CDR3 is 12 amino acids. Germline CDR1 reads DFQATT; CDR2 reads SNEGSKA (reference sequence). Trimming left V 1 base short and J 5 bases short, with 8 bases between. This CDR3 reads CSARGQGYGYTF. For the CDR3, the DNA is TGCAGTGCTAGAGGGCAGGGATATGGCTACACCTTC.

This clonotype was seen a few times. The genes are TRBV2 and TRBJ2-1; D perhaps matches TRBD2 (6 bases). Germline V gene sequence: CDR1 SNHLY, CDR2 FYNNEI. The V end was cut by 7 bases, the J end by 5 bases, with 15 bases between. The CDR3 totals 14 residues. This CDR3 is CASTPGVEHNEQFF. The CDR3 DNA reads TGTGCCAGCACCCCGGGGGTCGAGCACAATGAGCAGTTCTTC.

The chain combines TRBV7-9 with TRBJ2-1, with D possibly being TRBD2 (5 bases). Germline V gene lookup returns CDR1 SEHNR and CDR2 FQNEAQ (reference sequence). Trimming removed 11 bases from V and 8 bases from J, with 22 bases in between. This CDR3 has 14 residues. CDR3 DNA: TGTGCCTCCCTTTCCACGTTAGCGCGTGATGAGCAGTTCTTC. Amino acids: CASLSTLARDEQFF.

The J gene is TRBJ2-7, the V gene TRBV4-1; tentative D call: TRBD2 (5 bases). Germline assignment: CDR1 MGHRA and CDR2 YSYEKL. The CDR3 length is 15 residues. Trimming removed 3 bases from V and 3 bases from J, with 15 bases in between. DNA for the CDR3: TGCGCCAGCAGCCACTCCCCCGGGAATAACTACGAGCAGTACTTC. Residues: CASSHSPGNNYEQYF.

J is TRBJ2-3 and V is TRBV4-2; D call uncertain. This CDR3 comprises 14 residues. The germline V and J ends were trimmed by 0 bases and 6 bases, with 10 bases remaining between them. CDR1 and CDR2 from the germline V gene are LGHNA and YNFKEQ. The chain's CDR3 is CASSQDDDADTQYF. In DNA, the CDR3 is TGTGCCAGCAGCCAAGACGACGATGCGGATACGCAGTATTTT.

The rearrangement uses TRBV20-1 and TRBJ2-4, with 11 positions matching TRBD2. TRBJ2-7 matches the DNA end more closely, so the J call is doubtful. CDR1 and CDR2 (germline): DFQATT, SNEGSKA (reference sequence). This CDR3 has 13 amino acids. CDR3: CSAAGLAVYEQYF. Written as DNA, the CDR3 is TGCAGTGCCGCGGGACTAGCGGTATACGAGCAGTACTTC.

This clonotype appeared many times. V is TRBV20-1 and J is TRBJ2-4, with D possibly TRBD2 on 5 matching bases. The V end lost 5 bases, the J end lost 3 bases, and 14 bases lay between the germline ends. The CDR3 is made up of 14 amino acids. Germline V CDR1 and CDR2: DFQATT, SNEGSKA (reference sequence). The CDR3 DNA reads as TGCAGTGCTTCCCTGGGCGGGCTCAAAAACATTCAGTACTTC. Residues: CSASLGGLKNIQYF.

The J gene is TRBJ2-7, the V gene TRBV27, with D possibly called TRBD1 or TRBD2 (5 bases each). V was shortened by 6 bases and J by 0 bases, with 15 bases between the two germline ends. The CDR3 is 15 amino acids. Germline CDR1 reads MNHEY; CDR2 reads SMNVEV (reference sequence). This CDR3 reads CASRSGTWSSYEQYF. The CDR3 DNA reads as TGTGCCAGCAGATCCGGGACGTGGAGCTCCTACGAGCAGTACTTC.

J is TRBJ2-4 and V is TRBV2; 10 bases match TRBD1. The germline V gene encodes CDR1 SNHLY and CDR2 FYNNEI. The CDR3 is 12 amino acids. J was trimmed by 9 bases and V by 6 bases; bases with no gene match: 2. The CDR3 spells CASRTGGGIQYF. The CDR3 DNA follows: TGTGCCAGCAGGACAGGGGGCGGCATTCAGTACTTC.

This chain links TRBV5-1 with TRBJ2-4; D uncertain. Germline CDR1 reads SGHRS; CDR2 reads YFSETQ. The CDR3 runs to 17 residues. The V end was cut by 0 bases, the J end by 0 bases, with 13 bases between. CDR3 DNA sequence: TGCGCCAGCAGCTTGGTTTGGCAGGATCGAGCCAAAAACATTCAGTACTTC. Encoded protein: CASSLVWQDRAKNIQYF.

The chain couples TRBV20-1 to TRBJ2-1; TRBD2 matches 13 bases. J gave up 9 bases and V 4 bases, and 15 bases lay outside the gene matches. Germline lookup yields CDR1 DFQATT and CDR2 SNEGSKA (reference sequence). This CDR3 has 17 amino acids. The CDR3 DNA is TGCAGTGCTACGACTAGCGGGGGGCAAAGTTCCGCGAGTGAGCAGTTCTTC. It specifies CSATTSGGQSSASEQFF.

The chain links TRBV9 to TRBJ1-4; D ambiguous. This CDR3 is 15 amino acids long. The germline V gene has CDR1 SGDLS and CDR2 YYNGEE. V gave up 0 bases and J gave up 3 bases, with 9 bases separating them. The CDR3: CASSVEGSPNEKLFF. CDR3 DNA sequence: TGTGCCAGCAGCGTAGAAGGGTCCCCTAATGAAAAACTGTTTTTT.

This clonotype was detected only a few times. This sequence joins TRBV6-5 and TRBJ2-1; D uncertain. V lost 7 bases, J lost 4 bases, and 5 bases lay in between. Germline CDR1 MNHEY, CDR2 SVGAGI. The CDR3 has 11 residues. CDR3 region: CASKQYNEQFF. The CDR3, as DNA: TGTGCCAGCAAGCAGTACAATGAGCAGTTCTTC.